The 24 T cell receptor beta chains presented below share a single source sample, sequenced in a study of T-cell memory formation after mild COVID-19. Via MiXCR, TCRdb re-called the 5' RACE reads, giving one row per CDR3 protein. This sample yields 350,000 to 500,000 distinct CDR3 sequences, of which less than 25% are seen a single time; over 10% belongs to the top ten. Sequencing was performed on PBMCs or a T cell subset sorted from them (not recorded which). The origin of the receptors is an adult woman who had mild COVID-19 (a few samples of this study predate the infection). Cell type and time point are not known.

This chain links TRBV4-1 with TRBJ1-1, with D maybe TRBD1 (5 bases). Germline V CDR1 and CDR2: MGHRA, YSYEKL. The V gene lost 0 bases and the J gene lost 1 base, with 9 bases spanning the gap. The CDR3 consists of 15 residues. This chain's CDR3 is CASSQEGVGNTEAFF. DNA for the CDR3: TGCGCCAGCAGCCAAGAAGGGGTCGGGAACACTGAAGCTTTCTTT.

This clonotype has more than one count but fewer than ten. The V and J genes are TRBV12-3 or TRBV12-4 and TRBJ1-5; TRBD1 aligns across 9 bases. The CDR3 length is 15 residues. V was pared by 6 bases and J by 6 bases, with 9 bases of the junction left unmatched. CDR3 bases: TGTGCCAGCAGCAAAGGGACAGGGCAAGTTCAGCCCCAGCATTTT. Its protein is CASSKGTGQVQPQHF.

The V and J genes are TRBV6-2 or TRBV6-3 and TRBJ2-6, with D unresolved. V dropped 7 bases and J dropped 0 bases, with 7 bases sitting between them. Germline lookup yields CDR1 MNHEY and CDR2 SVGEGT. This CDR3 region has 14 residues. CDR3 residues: CASTQTSGANVLTF. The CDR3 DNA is TGTGCCAGCACACAGACCTCTGGGGCCAACGTCCTGACTTTC.

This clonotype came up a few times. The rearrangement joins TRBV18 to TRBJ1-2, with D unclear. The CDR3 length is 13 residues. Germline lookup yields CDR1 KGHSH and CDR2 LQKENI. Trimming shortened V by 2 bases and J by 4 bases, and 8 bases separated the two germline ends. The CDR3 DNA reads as TGTGCCAGCTCACCAGGCGACGGCTATGGCTACACCTTC. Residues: CASSPGDGYGYTF.

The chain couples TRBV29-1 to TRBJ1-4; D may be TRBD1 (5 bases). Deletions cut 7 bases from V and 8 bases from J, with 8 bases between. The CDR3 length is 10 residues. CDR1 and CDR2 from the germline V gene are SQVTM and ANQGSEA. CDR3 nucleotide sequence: TGCAGCGCCGGGGACGAAAAACTGTTTTTT. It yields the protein CSAGDEKLFF.

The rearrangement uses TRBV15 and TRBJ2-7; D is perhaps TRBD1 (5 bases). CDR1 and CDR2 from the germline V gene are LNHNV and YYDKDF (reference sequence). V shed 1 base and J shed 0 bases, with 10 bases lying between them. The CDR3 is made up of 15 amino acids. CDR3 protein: CATSRGTDSSYEQYF. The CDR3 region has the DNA TGTGCCACCAGCAGAGGAACCGACAGCTCCTACGAGCAGTACTTC. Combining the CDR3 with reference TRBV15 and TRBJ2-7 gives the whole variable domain DAMVIQNPRYQVTQFGKPVTLSCSQTLNHNVMYWYQQKSSQAPKLLFHYYDKDFNNEADTPDNFQSRRPNTSFCFLDIRSPGLGDTAMYLCATSRGTDSSYEQYFGPGTRLTVT.

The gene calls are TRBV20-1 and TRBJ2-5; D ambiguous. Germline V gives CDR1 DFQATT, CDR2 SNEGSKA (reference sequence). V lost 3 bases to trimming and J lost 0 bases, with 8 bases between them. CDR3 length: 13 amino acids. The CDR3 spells CSARVKNQETQYF. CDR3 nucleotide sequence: TGCAGTGCTAGGGTGAAAAACCAAGAGACCCAGTACTTC.

The CDR3 nucleotides are TGTGCCAGCAGCTCAACCCTCGCGCTGACAGGGACAAGCAATCAGCCCCAGCATTTT. This sequence encodes CASSSTLALTGTSNQPQHF. V gene TRBV7-8 combines with J gene TRBJ1-5; 7 bases are shared with TRBD1. The CDR3 has 19 amino acids. The trim removed 4 bases at V and 1 base at J, leaving 16 bases unmatched. The germline gives CDR1 SGHVS, CDR2 FQNEAQ. The full variable domain, in which reference TRBV7-8 and TRBJ1-5 provide the parts outside the CDR3, is GAGVSQSPRYKVAKRGQDVALRCDPISGHVSLFWYQQALGQGPEFLTYFQNEAQLDKSGLPSDRFFAERPEGSVSTLKIQRTQQEDSAVYLCASSSTLALTGTSNQPQHFGDGTRLSIL.

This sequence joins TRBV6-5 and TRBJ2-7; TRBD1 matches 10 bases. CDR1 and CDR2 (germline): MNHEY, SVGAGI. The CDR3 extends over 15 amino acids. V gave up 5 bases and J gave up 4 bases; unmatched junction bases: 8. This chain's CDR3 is CASSVGGQGTYEQYF. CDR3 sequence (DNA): TGTGCCAGCAGTGTGGGGGGACAGGGGACTTACGAGCAGTACTTC.

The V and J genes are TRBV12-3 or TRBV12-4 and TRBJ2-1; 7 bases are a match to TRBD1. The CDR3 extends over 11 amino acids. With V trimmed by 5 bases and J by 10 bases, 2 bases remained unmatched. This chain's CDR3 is CASSRGQEQFF. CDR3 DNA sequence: TGTGCCAGCAGTCGGGGACAGGAGCAGTTCTTC.

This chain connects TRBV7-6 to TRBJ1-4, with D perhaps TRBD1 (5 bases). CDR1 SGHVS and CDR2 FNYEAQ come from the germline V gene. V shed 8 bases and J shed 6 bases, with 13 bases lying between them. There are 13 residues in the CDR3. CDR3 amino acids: CASSRGGDEKLFF. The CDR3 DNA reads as TGTGCCAGCTCTAGGGGAGGGGATGAAAAACTGTTTTTT.

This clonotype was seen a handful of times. CDR3 sequence reads: CADGLAGGVGSTDTQYF. The CDR3 DNA reads as TGTGCCGACGGACTAGCGGGAGGAGTGGGTAGCACAGATACGCAGTATTTT. The rearrangement uses TRBV6-6 and TRBJ2-3, with 14 bases that match TRBD2. Germline V gene data show CDR1 as MNHNY and CDR2 as SVGAGI (reference sequence). The trim removed 11 bases at V and 0 bases at J, leaving 10 bases unmatched. The CDR3 runs to 17 residues.

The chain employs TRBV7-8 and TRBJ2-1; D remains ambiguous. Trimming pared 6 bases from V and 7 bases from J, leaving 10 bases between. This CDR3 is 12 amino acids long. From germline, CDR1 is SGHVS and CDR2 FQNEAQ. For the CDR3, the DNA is TGTGCCAGCAGAATAACAGAAAATGAGCAGTTCTTC. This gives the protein CASRITENEQFF.

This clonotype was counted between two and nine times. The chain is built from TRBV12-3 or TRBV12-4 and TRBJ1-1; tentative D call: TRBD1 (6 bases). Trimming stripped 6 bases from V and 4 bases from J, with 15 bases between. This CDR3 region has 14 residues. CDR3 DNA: TGTGCCAGCAGCCTACAGGGAGTAGGCACTGAAGCTTTCTTT. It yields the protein CASSLQGVGTEAFF.

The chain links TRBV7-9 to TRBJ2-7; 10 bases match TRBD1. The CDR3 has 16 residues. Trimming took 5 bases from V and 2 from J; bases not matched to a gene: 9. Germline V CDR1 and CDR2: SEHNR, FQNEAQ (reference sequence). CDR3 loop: CASSPDPGQGPYEQYF. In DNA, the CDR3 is TGTGCCAGCAGCCCAGACCCGGGACAGGGGCCCTACGAGCAGTACTTC. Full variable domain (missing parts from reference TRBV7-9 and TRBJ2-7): DTGVSQNPRHKITKRGQNVTFRCDPISEHNRLYWYRQTLGQGPEFLTYFQNEAQLEKSRLLSDRFSAERPKGSFSTLEIQRTEQGDSAMYLCASSPDPGQGPYEQYFGPGTRLTVT.

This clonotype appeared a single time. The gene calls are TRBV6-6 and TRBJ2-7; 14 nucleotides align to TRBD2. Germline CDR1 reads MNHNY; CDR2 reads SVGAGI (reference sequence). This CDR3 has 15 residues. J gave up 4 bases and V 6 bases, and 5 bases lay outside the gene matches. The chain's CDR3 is CASRRGLAGEYEQYF. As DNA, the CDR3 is TGTGCCAGCAGACGGGGACTAGCGGGAGAATACGAGCAGTACTTC.

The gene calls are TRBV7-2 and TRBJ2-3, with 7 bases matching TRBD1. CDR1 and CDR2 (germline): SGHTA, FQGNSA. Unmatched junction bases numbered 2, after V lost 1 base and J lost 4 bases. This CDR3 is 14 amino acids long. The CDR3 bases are TGTGCCAGCAGCTTAGATACAGGGGCAGATACGCAGTATTTT. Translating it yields CASSLDTGADTQYF.

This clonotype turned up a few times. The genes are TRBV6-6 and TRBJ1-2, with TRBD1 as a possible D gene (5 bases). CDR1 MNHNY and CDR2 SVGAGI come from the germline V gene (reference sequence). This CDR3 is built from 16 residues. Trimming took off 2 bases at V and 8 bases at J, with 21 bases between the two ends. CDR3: CASSYGSSQGDEGYTF. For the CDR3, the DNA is TGTGCCAGCAGTTACGGATCGTCCCAGGGAGATGAGGGCTACACCTTC.

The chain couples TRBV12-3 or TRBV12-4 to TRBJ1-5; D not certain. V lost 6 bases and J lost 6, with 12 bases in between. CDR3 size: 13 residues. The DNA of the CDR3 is TGTGCCAGCAGCCTACAACGAATTCAGCCCCAGCATTTT. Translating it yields CASSLQRIQPQHF.

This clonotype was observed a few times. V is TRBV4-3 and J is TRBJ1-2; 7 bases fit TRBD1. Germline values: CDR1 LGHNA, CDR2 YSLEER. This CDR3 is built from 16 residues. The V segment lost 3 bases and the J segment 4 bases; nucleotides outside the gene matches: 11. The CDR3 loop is CASSHAYRGKAYGYTF. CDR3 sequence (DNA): TGCGCCAGCAGCCACGCCTACAGGGGAAAGGCCTATGGCTACACCTTC.

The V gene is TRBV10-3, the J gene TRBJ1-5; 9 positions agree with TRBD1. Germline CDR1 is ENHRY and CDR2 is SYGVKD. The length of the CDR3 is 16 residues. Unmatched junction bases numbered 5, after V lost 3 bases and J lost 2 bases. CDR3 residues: CAISDTGQGGNQPQHF. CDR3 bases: TGTGCCATCAGTGATACGGGACAGGGTGGCAATCAGCCCCAGCATTTT.

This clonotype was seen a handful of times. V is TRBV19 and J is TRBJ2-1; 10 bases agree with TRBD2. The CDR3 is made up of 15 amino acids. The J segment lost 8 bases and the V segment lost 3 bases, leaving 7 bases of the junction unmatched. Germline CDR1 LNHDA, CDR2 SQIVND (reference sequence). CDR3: CASSIRAGGPDEQFF. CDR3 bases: TGTGCCAGTAGTATCCGAGCGGGAGGGCCGGATGAGCAGTTCTTC.

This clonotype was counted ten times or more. The CDR3 DNA is TGCGCCAGCAGCCAAGATGGGAGCGGGGGGTACAATGAGCAGTTCTTC. Amino acid sequence: CASSQDGSGGYNEQFF. This chain uses TRBV4-1 with TRBJ2-1; TRBD2 matches 9 bases. Germline V gene lookup returns CDR1 MGHRA and CDR2 YSYEKL. CDR3 size: 16 residues. J lost 4 bases, V lost 0 bases, and 4 bases had no gene match.

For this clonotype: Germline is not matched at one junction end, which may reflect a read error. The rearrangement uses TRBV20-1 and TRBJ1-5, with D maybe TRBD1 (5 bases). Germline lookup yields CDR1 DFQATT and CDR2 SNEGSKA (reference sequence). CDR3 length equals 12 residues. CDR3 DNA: TGCAGTGCTAGCAGGGTTAACCAGCCACAGCATTTT. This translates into CSASRVNQPQHF.